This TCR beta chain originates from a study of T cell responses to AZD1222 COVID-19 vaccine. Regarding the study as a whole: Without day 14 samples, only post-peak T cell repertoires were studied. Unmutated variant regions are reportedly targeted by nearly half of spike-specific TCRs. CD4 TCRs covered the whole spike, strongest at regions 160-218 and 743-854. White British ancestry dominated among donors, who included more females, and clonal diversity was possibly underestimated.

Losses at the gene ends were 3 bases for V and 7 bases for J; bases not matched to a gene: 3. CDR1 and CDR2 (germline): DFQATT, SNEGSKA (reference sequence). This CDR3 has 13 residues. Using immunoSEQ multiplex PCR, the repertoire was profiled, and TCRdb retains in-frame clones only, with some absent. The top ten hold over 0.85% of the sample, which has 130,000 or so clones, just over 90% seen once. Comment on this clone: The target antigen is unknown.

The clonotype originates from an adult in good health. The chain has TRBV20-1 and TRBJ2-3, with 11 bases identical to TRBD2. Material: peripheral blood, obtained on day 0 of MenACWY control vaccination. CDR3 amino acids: CSASTSGGHTQYF. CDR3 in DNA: TGCAGTGCTAGTACTAGCGGGGGACATACGCAGTATTTT.